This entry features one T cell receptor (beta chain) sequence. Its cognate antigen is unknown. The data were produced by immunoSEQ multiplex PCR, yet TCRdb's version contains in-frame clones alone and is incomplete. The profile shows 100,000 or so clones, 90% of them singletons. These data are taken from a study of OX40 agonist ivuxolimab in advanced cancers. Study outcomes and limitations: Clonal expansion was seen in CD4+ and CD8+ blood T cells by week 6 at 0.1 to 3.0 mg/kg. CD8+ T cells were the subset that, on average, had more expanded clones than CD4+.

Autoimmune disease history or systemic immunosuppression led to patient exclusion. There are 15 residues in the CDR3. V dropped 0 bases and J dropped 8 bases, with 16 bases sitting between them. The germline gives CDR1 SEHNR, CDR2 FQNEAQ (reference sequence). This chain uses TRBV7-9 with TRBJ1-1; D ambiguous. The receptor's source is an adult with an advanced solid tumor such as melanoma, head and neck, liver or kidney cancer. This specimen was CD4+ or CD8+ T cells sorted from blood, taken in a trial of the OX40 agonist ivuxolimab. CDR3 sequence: CASSLAVAGAAEAFF. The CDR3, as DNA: TGTGCCAGCAGCTTAGCTGTTGCAGGTGCAGCGGAAGCTTTCTTT.